Below are 11 T cell receptor beta chains sequenced from a single sample in a study of monozygotic twins with inflammatory bowel disease. From the 5' RACE reads, TCRdb lists one entry per CDR3 protein and no DNA. The ten most abundant clones cover about 7.4% of a sample with 88,000 or so distinct CDR3 sequences. Sequencing was done on a sample of blood. The receptors were sampled from a human donor with ulcerative colitis or Crohn's disease, or a healthy co-twin of an affected twin (not recorded which).

The chain carries TRBV12-3 or TRBV12-4 and TRBJ2-5. The CDR3 runs 12 residues. CDR3 sequence: CASSGVGETQYF.

J is TRBJ1-1 and V is TRBV5-1; TCRdb's D call, TRBD1, is unchecked because there is no DNA. Germline CDR1 reads SGHRS; CDR2 reads YFSETQ. The CDR3 is made up of 14 amino acids. The CDR3: CASSQVPGNTEAFF.

This rearrangement joins TRBV5-1 to TRBJ2-3. The CDR3 contains 16 residues. Germline V gene sequence: CDR1 SGHRS, CDR2 YFSETQ. The CDR3: CASSLDRAVVADTQYF.

The chain is built from TRBV20-1 and TRBJ1-5; TCRdb designates TRBD1, a call that cannot be tested without DNA. Per the germline V gene, CDR1 is DFQATT and CDR2 is SNEGSKA (reference sequence). CDR3 length equals 15 residues. CDR3 in amino acids: CSAPKAGGSNQPQHF.

The genes are TRBV12-3 or TRBV12-4 and TRBJ2-1; the D gene TCRdb calls, TRBD1, cannot be checked with no DNA. The CDR3 is 12 amino acids. The CDR3 here is CASSLQGVWALF.

The chain joins TRBV7-2 to TRBJ2-1; the D call of TRBD2 rests on TCRdb alone, since no DNA is present to check it. The CDR3 loop spans 16 amino acids. Germline CDR1 is SGHTA and CDR2 is FQGNSA. The CDR3 is CASSLGSSGSYNEQFF.

The CDR3 here is CASRSILGGYGYTF. The chain has TRBV6-1 and TRBJ1-2. Germline CDR1 reads MNHNS; CDR2 reads SASEGT. The CDR3 length is 14 residues.

This sequence joins TRBV20-1 and TRBJ1-5; TCRdb's D call of TRBD1 is untestable without DNA. This CDR3 comprises 13 residues. Per germline, CDR1 DFQATT and CDR2 SNEGSKA (reference sequence). The CDR3 spells CSVRQGANQPQHF.

The V call is TRBV29-1, the J call TRBJ1-1. The CDR3 is 13 residues long. Germline loops: CDR1 SQVTM, CDR2 ANQGSEA. The CDR3 spells CSVEGRLNTEAFF.

The V and J genes are TRBV27 and TRBJ1-2; TCRdb's D gene call, TRBD1, goes unchecked for lack of DNA. Germline V CDR1 and CDR2: MNHEY, SMNVEV (reference sequence). The CDR3 loop spans 15 amino acids. The CDR3 sequence is CASSLYPLRGHGYTF.

The J gene is TRBJ2-1, the V gene TRBV20-1; the TRBD2 assignment by TCRdb is unverifiable without DNA. The CDR3 runs 19 residues. Germline values: CDR1 DFQATT, CDR2 SNEGSKA (reference sequence). CDR3 region: CSARDAAFGGLAGLAEQFF.